These 29 T cell receptor beta chains were sequenced from one sample in a study of cytomegalovirus exposure and HLA in healthy donors. The PCR contained 60 Vbeta and 13 Jbeta primers. Sequencing was performed with immunoSEQ multiplex PCR; in TCRdb, only in-frame clones are kept and a portion is missing. Here the sample spans 100,000 to 150,000 clones, 60% to 85% being singletons. The specimen sequenced was PBMCs. The receptors come from a female donor in good health and CMV-seronegative.

This chain joins TRBV5-1 and TRBJ2-1; tentatively, D is TRBD2 (5 bases). The V and J ends lost 1 base and 6 bases respectively, with 11 bases between them. Germline assignment: CDR1 SGHRS and CDR2 YFSETQ. The CDR3 is 14 amino acids. CDR3 coding DNA: TGCGCCAGCAGCTTGATGCTAGCAGTCAATGAGCAGTTCTTC. This codes for CASSLMLAVNEQFF.

J is TRBJ2-2 and V is TRBV7-6; maybe TRBD1 (6 bases). In germline, CDR1 is SGHVS, CDR2 FNYEAQ. The CDR3 sequence is 16 residues long. V lost 4 bases, J lost 6 bases, and 18 bases lay in between. The CDR3 coding sequence is TGTGCCAGCAGCTCGACGACTGCAGAGGGGGCCGGGGAGCTGTTTTTT. This encodes CASSSTTAEGAGELFF. Drawing the rest from reference TRBV7-6 and TRBJ2-2, the complete variable domain is GAGVSQSPRYKVTKRGQDVALRCDPISGHVSLYWYRQALGQGPEFLTYFNYEAQQDKSGLPNDRFSAERPEGSISTLTIQRTEQRDSAMYRCASSSTTAEGAGELFFGEGSRLTVL.

A few counts support this clone. The gene calls are TRBV5-1 and TRBJ2-1, with D unresolved. V was trimmed by 4 bases and J by 0 bases, leaving 11 bases between them. Germline CDR1 and CDR2: SGHRS and YFSETQ. The CDR3 is 15 residues long. CDR3 sequence reads: CASSIDTSSYNEQFF. CDR3 bases: TGCGCCAGCAGCATAGACACGAGCTCCTACAATGAGCAGTTCTTC.

This clone was recorded only once. The rearrangement links TRBV5-1 to TRBJ2-7; D not certain. Germline loops: CDR1 SGHRS, CDR2 YFSETQ. Trimming took 1 base from V and 3 from J, leaving 8 bases between them. The CDR3 totals 13 residues. The CDR3 spells CASSLIADYEQYF. The CDR3 DNA reads as TGCGCCAGCAGCTTGATCGCAGACTACGAGCAGTACTTC.

This clone has just one count. The chain couples TRBV2 to TRBJ2-7; 8 bases are shared with TRBD1. Germline V gives CDR1 SNHLY, CDR2 FYNNEI. The trim removed 10 bases at V and 0 bases at J, leaving 8 bases unmatched. The CDR3 runs to 14 residues. CDR3 protein: CATSAGQGSYEQYF. DNA for the CDR3: TGTGCCACCTCCGCAGGACAGGGCTCCTACGAGCAGTACTTC. The complete variable domain, with remaining parts taken from reference TRBV2 and TRBJ2-7, reads EPEVTQTPSHQVTQMGQEVILRCVPISNHLYFYWYRQILGQKVEFLVSFYNNEISEKSEIFDDQFSVERPDGSNFTLKIRSTKLEDSAMYFCATSAGQGSYEQYFGPGTRLTVT.

The chain links TRBV30 to TRBJ2-3; D is perhaps TRBD2 (5 bases). The CDR3 sequence is 15 residues long. The V gene lost 5 bases and the J gene lost 3 bases, with 18 bases spanning the gap. Germline V gene data show CDR1 as GTSNPN and CDR2 as SVGIG (reference sequence). This CDR3 is CAWGTAGRKTDTQYF. CDR3 sequence (DNA): TGTGCCTGGGGAACTGCGGGCCGTAAGACAGATACGCAGTATTTT.

V and J are TRBV19 and TRBJ1-2, with 8 bases fitting TRBD1. There are 14 residues in the CDR3. The germline gives CDR1 LNHDA, CDR2 SQIVND (reference sequence). With V trimmed by 8 bases and J by 0 bases, 5 bases remained unmatched. The CDR3 sequence is CASQGANSNYGYTF. In DNA form, the CDR3 reads TGTGCCAGTCAGGGGGCTAACTCTAACTATGGCTACACCTTC.

V usage is TRBV5-3 and J usage is TRBJ2-5; D is unclear. TRBV5-3 is marked as an open reading frame, function uncertain. This CDR3 has 11 amino acids. Trimming took off 0 bases at V and 7 bases at J, with 4 bases between the two ends. The CDR3 is CARSLDWTQYF. The CDR3 DNA follows: TGTGCCAGAAGCTTGGACTGGACCCAGTACTTC.

The chain employs TRBV27 and TRBJ2-7; D unresolved. Looked up from germline, CDR1 is MNHEY and CDR2 is SMNVEV (reference sequence). Deletions cut 4 bases from V and 0 bases from J, with 10 bases between. The CDR3 spans 14 residues. CDR3 sequence reads: CASSSPGLSYEQYF. CDR3 coding DNA: TGTGCCAGCAGTTCCCCTGGGCTCTCCTACGAGCAGTACTTC.

About this clone itself: The junction and the germline gene differ at one end; a read error may be behind it. The chain employs TRBV7-9 and TRBJ1-2; the D gene is possibly TRBD1 (5 bases). Per the germline V gene, CDR1 is SEHNR and CDR2 is FQNEAQ (reference sequence). The CDR3 extends over 13 amino acids. CDR3 DNA sequence: TGTTCCAGCAGCCAGACAAGGGGCTATGGCTACACCTTC. Residues: CSSSQTRGYGYTF.

The rearrangement joins TRBV6-5 to TRBJ1-3; D not resolved. Germline loops: CDR1 MNHEY, CDR2 SVGAGI. The CDR3 extends over 15 amino acids. Trimming took 0 bases from V and 1 from J, leaving 7 bases between them. CDR3 sequence: CASSYSSGSGNTIYF. The CDR3 DNA is TGTGCCAGCAGTTACTCGTCGGGGTCTGGAAACACCATATATTTT.

V is TRBV30 and J is TRBJ1-2; D uncertain. V was cut by 0 bases and J by 6 bases, with 8 bases left in between. This CDR3 contains 12 residues. Germline values: CDR1 GTSNPN, CDR2 SVGIG (reference sequence). The CDR3 DNA follows: TGTGCCTGGAGTGTAGCGTTGGATGGCTACACCTTC. Translating gives CAWSVALDGYTF.

This chain joins TRBV4-1 and TRBJ1-2, with 7 positions matching TRBD1. The CDR3 sequence is 16 residues long. Germline trimming cut 6 bases from V and 7 bases from J; bases unmatched to any gene: 17. CDR1 MGHRA and CDR2 YSYEKL come from the germline V gene. The DNA for the CDR3 is TGCGCCAGCAGTCAGCTGCTGGGACAGCAGCCGTCTGGCTACACCTTC. This gives the protein CASSQLLGQQPSGYTF.

This clone was seen a handful of times. The rearrangement uses TRBV28 and TRBJ1-3; 12 bases line up with TRBD1. The CDR3 runs to 15 residues. Germline CDR1 MDHEN, CDR2 SYDVKM. J was trimmed by 7 bases and V by 8 bases; bases with no gene match: 9. In DNA form, the CDR3 reads TGTGCCAGCGCCGAACCGGGACAGGGGGCGAACACCATATATTTT. Its protein is CASAEPGQGANTIYF.

The chain combines TRBV5-6 with TRBJ1-5; D gene unclear. CDR1 and CDR2 (germline): SGHDT, YYEEEE. The CDR3 length is 14 residues. V lost 6 bases and J lost 7, with 17 bases in between. This CDR3 reads CASTSGGLLQPQHF. The CDR3 nucleotides read TGTGCCAGCACCTCCGGCGGCCTACTACAGCCCCAGCATTTT.

The rearrangement links TRBV30 to TRBJ2-1; 11 bases are shared with TRBD2. The V and J ends lost 1 base and 7 bases, in that order; junction bases with no gene match: 12. The V gene's germline CDR1 is GTSNPN and CDR2 SVGIG (reference sequence). This CDR3 region has 17 residues. Here the CDR3 reads CAWSAGLAGSSVNEQFF. CDR3 DNA sequence: TGTGCCTGGAGTGCAGGACTAGCGGGTAGTTCGGTTAATGAGCAGTTCTTC.

The chain couples TRBV18 to TRBJ2-3; 9 positions agree with TRBD2. Germline trimming cut 3 bases from V and 6 bases from J; bases unmatched to any gene: 13. Germline V CDR1 and CDR2: KGHSH, LQKENI. CDR3 length equals 17 residues. CDR3 in DNA: TGTGCCAGCTCACCTCTATTAAGCGGGGGGTTGCCGGATACGCAGTATTTT. Its translation: CASSPLLSGGLPDTQYF.

The sample holds one count of this clone. The CDR3 DNA is TGTGCCTGGAGTTCTCGGGTGGCCCCCACTGGGGCCAACGTCCTGACTTTC. Translation: CAWSSRVAPTGANVLTF. The rearrangement uses TRBV30 and TRBJ2-6; D unresolved. This CDR3 is built from 17 residues. Trimming shortened V by 2 bases and J by 2 bases, and 16 bases separated the two germline ends. Germline assignment: CDR1 GTSNPN and CDR2 SVGIG (reference sequence). The full variable domain, rest sourced from reference TRBV30 and TRBJ2-6, is SQTIHQWPATLVQPVGSPLSLECTVEGTSNPNLYWYRQAAGRGLQLLFYSVGIGQISSEVPQNLSASRPQDRQFILSSKKLLLSDSGFYLCAWSSRVAPTGANVLTFGAGSRLTVL.

V usage is TRBV18 and J usage is TRBJ1-1; a possible D gene is TRBD1 (6 bases). The germline gives CDR1 KGHSH, CDR2 LQKENI. This CDR3 has 16 amino acids. Trimming stripped 2 bases from V and 5 bases from J, with 18 bases between. In nucleotides, the CDR3 is TGTGCCAGCTCACCATACCACGGGGAGGGGGGTACTGAAGCTTTCTTT. Its translation is CASSPYHGEGGTEAFF.

V and J are TRBV13 and TRBJ2-1, with 7 bases that match TRBD2. Unmatched junction bases numbered 12, after V lost 2 bases and J lost 5 bases. Germline V gene data show CDR1 as PRHDT and CDR2 as FYEKMQ (reference sequence). The CDR3 length is 17 residues. The chain's CDR3 is CASSLPPQREYHNEQFF. The DNA for the CDR3 is TGTGCCAGCAGCTTACCCCCTCAGCGGGAATACCACAATGAGCAGTTCTTC.

This chain links TRBV10-1 with TRBJ2-1, with 15 nucleotides matching TRBD2. Germline CDR1 reads WNHNN; CDR2 reads SYGVQD (reference sequence). The CDR3 has 17 amino acids. Trimming removed 5 bases from V and 6 bases from J; junction bases left unmatched: 8. The CDR3 is CASSFGLAGGPFNEQFF. Written as DNA, the CDR3 is TGCGCCAGCAGTTTTGGACTAGCGGGAGGGCCTTTCAATGAGCAGTTCTTC.

This chain connects TRBV5-4 to TRBJ2-1; D might be TRBD2 (5 bases). This CDR3 has 15 residues. In germline, CDR1 is SGHNT, CDR2 YYREEE (reference sequence). Trimming removed 4 bases at V and 4 bases at J, with 15 bases between. This CDR3 reads CASSGQGSGYNEQFF. CDR3 DNA: TGTGCCAGCAGCGGTCAAGGGAGTGGATACAATGAGCAGTTCTTC.

The rearrangement uses TRBV18 and TRBJ2-5; TRBD1 matches 7 bases. The length of the CDR3 is 16 residues. Unmatched junction bases numbered 9, after V lost 5 bases and J lost 0 bases. Looked up from germline, CDR1 is KGHSH and CDR2 is LQKENI. As DNA, the CDR3 is TGTGCCAGCTCATTTATCGGGACAGCTTACCAAGAGACCCAGTACTTC. It codes for CASSFIGTAYQETQYF.

Only a few counts were recorded for this clone. Different DNA sequences within this sample yield the same CDR3. The chain combines TRBV19 with TRBJ2-3; D ambiguous. Trimming removed 5 bases from V and 3 bases from J, with 3 bases in between. This CDR3 contains 11 residues. Germline-derived CDR1 and CDR2 are LNHDA and SQIVND (reference sequence). In nucleotides, the CDR3 is TGTGCCAGTAGTCATACAGATACGCAGTATTTT. Encoded protein: CASSHTDTQYF.

The chain links TRBV4-2 to TRBJ1-2; the match to TRBD1 covers 10 bases. The CDR3 runs 19 residues. The J segment lost 8 bases and the V segment lost 4 bases, leaving 22 bases of the junction unmatched. Germline V lookup: CDR1 LGHNA, CDR2 YNFKEQ. The CDR3 loop is CASSRMGDRGPEVLVGYTF. The CDR3 DNA follows: TGTGCCAGCAGCCGCATGGGGGACAGGGGACCCGAGGTGCTTGTGGGCTACACCTTC.

CDR3: CASSQVEETQYF. CDR3 sequence (DNA): TGTGCCAGCAGTCAGGTAGAAGAGACCCAGTACTTC. V and J are TRBV2 and TRBJ2-5; no reliable D call. Trimming left V 5 bases short and J 3 bases short, with 7 bases between. The CDR3 length is 12 residues. Germline loops: CDR1 SNHLY, CDR2 FYNNEI.

The chain recombines TRBV29-1 with TRBJ1-1; D gene ambiguous. This CDR3 comprises 14 residues. Per germline, CDR1 SQVTM and CDR2 ANQGSEA. Trimming took 4 bases from V and 6 from J, leaving 18 bases between them. CDR3 coding DNA: TGCAGCGTTGGGGTTGGGCGATCAGGCTCTGAAGCTTTCTTT. It specifies CSVGVGRSGSEAFF. The variable domain in full, completed from reference TRBV29-1 and TRBJ1-1, reads SAVISQKPSRDICQRGTSLTIQCQVDSQVTMMFWYRQQPGQSLTLIATANQGSEATYESGFVIDKFPISRPNLTFSTLTVSNMSPEDSSIYLCSVGVGRSGSEAFFGQGTRLTVV.

The chain combines TRBV2 with TRBJ2-7; TRBD1 matches 8 bases. CDR1 and CDR2 (germline): SNHLY, FYNNEI. This CDR3 comprises 12 residues. V shed 5 bases and J 4 bases; nucleotides not matched to a gene: 1. This CDR3 reads CASSRTGYEQYF. CDR3 bases: TGTGCCAGCAGTCGGACAGGGTACGAGCAGTACTTC.

This clone has a handful of counts. CDR3 protein: CASRDRRNYGYTF. The CDR3 bases are TGTGCCAGTAGGGACAGGAGGAACTATGGCTACACCTTC. This chain connects TRBV19 to TRBJ1-2, with 7 positions matching TRBD1. The length of the CDR3 is 13 residues. Per germline, CDR1 LNHDA and CDR2 SQIVND (reference sequence). After removal of 6 bases from V and 2 bases from J, the junction contained 3 bases not matched to a gene.